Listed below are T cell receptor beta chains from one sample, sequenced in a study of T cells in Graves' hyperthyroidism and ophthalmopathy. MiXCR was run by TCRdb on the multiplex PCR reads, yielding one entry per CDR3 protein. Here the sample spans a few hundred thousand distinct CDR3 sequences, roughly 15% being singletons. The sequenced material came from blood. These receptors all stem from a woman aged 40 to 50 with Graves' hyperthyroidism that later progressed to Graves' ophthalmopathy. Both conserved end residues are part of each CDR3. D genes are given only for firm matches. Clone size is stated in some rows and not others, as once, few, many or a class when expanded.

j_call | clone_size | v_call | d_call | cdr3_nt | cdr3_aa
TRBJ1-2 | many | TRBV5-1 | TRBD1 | TGCGCCAGCAGCTTATCCGGGACAGGACCCTCTGGCTACACCTTC | CASSLSGTGPSGYTF
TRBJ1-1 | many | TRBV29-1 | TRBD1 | TGCAGCGGCAGTTTTTGGGACAGCCCTGAAGCTTTCTTT | CSGSFWDSPEAFF
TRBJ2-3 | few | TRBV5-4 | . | TGTGCCAGCAGCCGGATTTTAGAGGACAGACGCTTGTATTTT | CASSRILEDRRLYF
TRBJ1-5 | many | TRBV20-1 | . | TGCAGTGCCCGGAAGGGATTTCAGCCCCAGCATTTT | CSARKGFQPQHF
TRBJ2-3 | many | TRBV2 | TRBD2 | TGTGCCAGCAGTGAAAGATACGGCGGGAGGGCCGGGAGCACAGATACGCAGTATTTT | CASSERYGGRAGSTDTQYF
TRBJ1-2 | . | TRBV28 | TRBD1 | TGTGCCAGCAGAGGTGACAGGGCTAACTATGGCTACACCTTC | CASRGDRANYGYTF
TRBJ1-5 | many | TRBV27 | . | TGTGCCAGCAGTATGGACCCCAGGGGCAATCAGCCCCAGCATTTT | CASSMDPRGNQPQHF
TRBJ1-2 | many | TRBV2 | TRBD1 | TGTGCCAGCAGCACCGGGACAGGAATTGGCTACACCTTC | CASSTGTGIGYTF
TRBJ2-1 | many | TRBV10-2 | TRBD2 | TGCGCCAGCGGGCGGGGGACTAGTGGGACGGATGAGCAGTTCTTC | CASGRGTSGTDEQFF
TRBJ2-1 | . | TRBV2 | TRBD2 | TGCGCCAGCAGCCAGGATGATGGACTAGCGGGAGCCTACAATGAGCAGTTCTTC | CASSQDDGLAGAYNEQFF
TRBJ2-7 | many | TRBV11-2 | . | TGTGCCAGCAGCAGCGTTCCAATAATCTACGAGCAGTACTTC | CASSSVPIIYEQYF
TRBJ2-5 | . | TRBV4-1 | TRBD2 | TGCGCCAGCAGCAAACTAGCGGGAGTACGAGAGACCCAGTACTTC | CASSKLAGVRETQYF
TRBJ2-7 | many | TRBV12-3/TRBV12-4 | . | TGTGCCAGCAGTTCGCCGCGGGACAAAATAACGAGCTCCTACGAGCAGTACTTC | CASSSPRDKITSSYEQYF
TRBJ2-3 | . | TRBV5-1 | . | TGCGCCAGCAGCTTGTGGGGGGCTAGGTCGCGGGTCGCCACAGATACGCAGTATTTT | CASSLWGARSRVATDTQYF
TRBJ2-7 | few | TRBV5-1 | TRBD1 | TGCGCCAGCAGCTTGGGTAGGGGGCTCGCCTACGAGCAGTACTTC | CASSLGRGLAYEQYF
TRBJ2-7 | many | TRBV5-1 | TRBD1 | TGCGCCAGCAGCTCCCGAGGACAGGGTTACGAGCAGTACTTC | CASSSRGQGYEQYF
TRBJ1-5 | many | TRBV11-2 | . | TGTGCCAGCAGCTTAGGGACATATTACCAGCCCCAGCATTTT | CASSLGTYYQPQHF
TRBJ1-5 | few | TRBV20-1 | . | TGCAGTGCTCTTAATCCGAATAGCAATCAGCCCCAGCATTTT | CSALNPNSNQPQHF
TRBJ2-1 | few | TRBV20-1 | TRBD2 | TGCAGTGCTAGAGATTGGACTAGCGGCAATGAGCAGTTCTTC | CSARDWTSGNEQFF
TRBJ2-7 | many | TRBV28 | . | TGTGCCAGCAGTCCCGAACCTATCCTAGTAGAGGAGCAGTACTTC | CASSPEPILVEEQYF
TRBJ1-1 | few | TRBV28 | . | TGTGCCAGCCTTATGGGCGACAGTTATACTGAAGCTTTCTTT | CASLMGDSYTEAFF
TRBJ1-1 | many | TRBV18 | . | TGTGCCAGCTCACCGGAAACTTTCGGGAACACTGAAGCTTTCTTT | CASSPETFGNTEAFF
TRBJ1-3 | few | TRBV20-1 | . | TGCAGTGCTACAACAACGGGACGGACCTCTGGAAACACCATATATTTT | CSATTTGRTSGNTIYF
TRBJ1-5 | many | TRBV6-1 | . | TGTGCCAGCAGTGAACAGGGTGGTCAGCCCCAGCATTTT | CASSEQGGQPQHF
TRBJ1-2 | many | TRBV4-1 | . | TGCGCCAGCAGTGGCGGGGAGGGAGTTCATGGCTACACCTTC | CASSGGEGVHGYTF
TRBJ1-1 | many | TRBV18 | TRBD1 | TGTGCCAGCTCACCCAAACAGGGGGCAGGTGAAGCTTTCTTT | CASSPKQGAGEAFF
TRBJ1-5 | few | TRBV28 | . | TGTGCCAGCAGTGGGGTCCCAGGCAATCAGCCCCAGCATTTT | CASSGVPGNQPQHF
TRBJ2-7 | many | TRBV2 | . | TGTGCCAGCAGTCAAAGACTAGGAGCCAACGAGCAGTACTTC | CASSQRLGANEQYF
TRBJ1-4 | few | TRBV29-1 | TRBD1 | TGCAGCGCCCAGTTTGTAAGGGGGCCTGACGAAAAACTGTTTTTT | CSAQFVRGPDEKLFF
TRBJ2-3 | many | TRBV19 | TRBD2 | TGTGCCAGTTCTAATAATGGATGGGGGGGGGATGAGGACACAGATACGCAGTATTTT | CASSNNGWGGDEDTDTQYF
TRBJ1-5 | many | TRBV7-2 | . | TGTGCCAGCAGCTTAGAGGCCGCCGCCGGGCAGCCCCAGCATTTT | CASSLEAAAGQPQHF
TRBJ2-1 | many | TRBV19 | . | TGTGCCAGTAGTAAGGTTGGCGGGACGAACAATGAGCAGTTCTTC | CASSKVGGTNNEQFF
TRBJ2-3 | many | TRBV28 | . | TGTGCCAGCGGACGACCAATTACCCCGAAAGCGGATACGCAGTATTTT | CASGRPITPKADTQYF
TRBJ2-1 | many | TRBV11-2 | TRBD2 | TGTGCCAGCAGCTTAGGGACTAGCGGGAGAGAAGAGCAGTTCTTC | CASSLGTSGREEQFF
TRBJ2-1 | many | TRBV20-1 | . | TGCAGTGCTAGAGTTCGGGGGCATCATCCCCCATACAATGAGCAGTTCTTC | CSARVRGHHPPYNEQFF
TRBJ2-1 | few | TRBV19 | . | TGTGCCAGTTCTGCCGGGACACAAAATTACAATGAGCAGTTCTTC | CASSAGTQNYNEQFF
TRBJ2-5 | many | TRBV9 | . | TGTGCCAGCAGCGCCCCCGGGACCGGGTACCAAGAGACCCAGTACTTC | CASSAPGTGYQETQYF
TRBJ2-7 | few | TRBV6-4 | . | TGTGCCAGCAGTTACTCCGCTAGCGCCTACGAGCAGTACTTC | CASSYSASAYEQYF
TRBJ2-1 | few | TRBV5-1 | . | TGCGCCAGCAGCCACTACAGGGATGAGCAGTTCTTC | CASSHYRDEQFF
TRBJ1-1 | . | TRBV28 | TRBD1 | TGTGCCAGCAGCGCCGGGACAGGGACTGAAGCTTTCTTT | CASSAGTGTEAFF
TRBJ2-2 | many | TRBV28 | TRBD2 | TGTGCCACCAAAGGGACTAGCGGACCCACCGGGGAGCTGTTTTTT | CATKGTSGPTGELFF
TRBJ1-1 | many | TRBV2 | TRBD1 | TGTGCCACAGGGACAGGCCAAGGGACTGAAGCTTTCTTT | CATGTGQGTEAFF
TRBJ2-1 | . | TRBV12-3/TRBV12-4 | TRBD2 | TGTGCCAGCAGTTTAGGTGAGAGCGGGAGGGGCCACAATGAGCAGTTCTTC | CASSLGESGRGHNEQFF
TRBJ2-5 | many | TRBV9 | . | TGTGCCAGCAGCGTTACGTGGCTCCAAGAGACCCAGTACTTC | CASSVTWLQETQYF
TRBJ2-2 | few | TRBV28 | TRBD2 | TGTGCCAGCAGCGAATCCAGCGGGAGATCTCCCGGGGAGCTGTTTTTT | CASSESSGRSPGELFF
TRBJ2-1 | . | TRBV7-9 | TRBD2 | TGTGCCAGCAGCTTTACGAGATCAAGCGCTAGCGGGGCCTACAATGAGCAGTTCTTC | CASSFTRSSASGAYNEQFF
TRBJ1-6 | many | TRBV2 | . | TGTGCCAGCAGTACCCTCTCCTATAATTCACCCCTCCACTTT | CASSTLSYNSPLHF
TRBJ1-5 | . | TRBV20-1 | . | TGCAGTGCAGAGGAACGACACCTAAGCAATCAGCCCCAGCATTTT | CSAEERHLSNQPQHF